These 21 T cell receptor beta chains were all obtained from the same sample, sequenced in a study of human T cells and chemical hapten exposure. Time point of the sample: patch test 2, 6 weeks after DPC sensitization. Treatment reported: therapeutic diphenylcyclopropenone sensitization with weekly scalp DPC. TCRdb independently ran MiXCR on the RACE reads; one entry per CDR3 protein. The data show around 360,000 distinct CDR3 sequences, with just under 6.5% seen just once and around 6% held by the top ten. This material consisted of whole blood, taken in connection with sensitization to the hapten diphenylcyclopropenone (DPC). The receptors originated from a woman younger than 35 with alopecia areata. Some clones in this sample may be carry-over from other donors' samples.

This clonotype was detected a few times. This CDR3 is CASRGDRDYNSPLHF. CDR3 nucleotide sequence: TGTGCCAGCAGGGGGGACAGAGATTATAATTCACCCCTCCACTTT. The V and J genes are TRBV25-1 and TRBJ1-6; 7 bases align to TRBD1. J lost 4 bases, V lost 6 bases, and 6 bases had no gene match. CDR1 and CDR2 (germline): MGHDK, SYGVNS. The CDR3 totals 15 residues.

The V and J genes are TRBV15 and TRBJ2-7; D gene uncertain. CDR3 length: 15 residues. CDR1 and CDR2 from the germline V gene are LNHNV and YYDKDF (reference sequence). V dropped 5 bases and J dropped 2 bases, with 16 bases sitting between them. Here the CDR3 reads CATSSDPDGAYEQYF. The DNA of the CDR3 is TGTGCCACCAGCTCCGATCCCGACGGTGCCTACGAGCAGTACTTC.

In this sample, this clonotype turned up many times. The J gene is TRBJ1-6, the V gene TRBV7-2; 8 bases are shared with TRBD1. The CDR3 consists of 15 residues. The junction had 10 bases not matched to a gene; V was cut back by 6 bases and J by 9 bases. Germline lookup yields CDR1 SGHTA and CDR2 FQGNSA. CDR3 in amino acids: CASRPTGTGLSPLHF. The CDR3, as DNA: TGTGCCAGCAGGCCTACCGGGACAGGTCTTTCACCCCTCCACTTT. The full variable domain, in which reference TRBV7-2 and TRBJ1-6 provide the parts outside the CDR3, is GAGVSQSPSNKVTEKGKDVELRCDPISGHTALYWYRQSLGQGLEFLIYFQGNSAPDKSGLPSDRFSAERTGGSVSTLTIQRTQQEDSAVYLCASRPTGTGLSPLHFGNGTRLTVT.

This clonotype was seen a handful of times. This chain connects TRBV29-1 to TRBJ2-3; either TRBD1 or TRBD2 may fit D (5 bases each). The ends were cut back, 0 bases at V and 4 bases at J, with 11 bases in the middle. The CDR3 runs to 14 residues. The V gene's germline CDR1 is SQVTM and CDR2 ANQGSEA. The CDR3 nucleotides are TGCAGCGTTGAAGAACAGGAGGCGTCAGATACGCAGTATTTT. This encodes CSVEEQEASDTQYF.

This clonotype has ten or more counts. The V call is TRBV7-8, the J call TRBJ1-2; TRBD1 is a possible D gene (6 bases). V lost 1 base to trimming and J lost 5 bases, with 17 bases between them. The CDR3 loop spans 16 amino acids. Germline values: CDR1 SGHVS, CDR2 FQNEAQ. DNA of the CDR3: TGTGCCAGCAGCTTAGTTTTGTGGGGGCCCACTTATGGCTACACCTTC. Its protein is CASSLVLWGPTYGYTF.

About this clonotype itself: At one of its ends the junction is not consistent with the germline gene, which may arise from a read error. CDR3 loop: CASSLGLAGATDTQYF. The DNA of the CDR3 is TGTGCTAGCAGCTTAGGCCTAGCGGGGGCCACAGATACGCAGTATTTT. The chain uses TRBV7-7 and TRBJ2-3, with 10 bases matching TRBD2. CDR1 is SSHAT, CDR2 FNYEAQ, per germline (reference sequence). This CDR3 has 16 residues.

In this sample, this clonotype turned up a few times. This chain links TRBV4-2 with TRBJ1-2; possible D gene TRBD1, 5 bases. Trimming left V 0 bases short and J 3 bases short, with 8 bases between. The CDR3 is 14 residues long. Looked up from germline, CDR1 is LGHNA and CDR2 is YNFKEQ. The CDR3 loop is CASSQDMGDYGYTF. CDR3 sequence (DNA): TGTGCCAGCAGCCAAGATATGGGGGACTATGGCTACACCTTC.

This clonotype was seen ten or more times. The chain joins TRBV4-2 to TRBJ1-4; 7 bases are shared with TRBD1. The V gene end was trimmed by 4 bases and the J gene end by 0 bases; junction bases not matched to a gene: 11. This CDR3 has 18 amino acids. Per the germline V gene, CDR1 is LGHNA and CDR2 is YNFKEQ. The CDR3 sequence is CASSPNRGLGATNEKLFF. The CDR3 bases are TGTGCCAGCAGCCCAAACAGGGGATTAGGGGCAACTAATGAAAAACTGTTTTTT.

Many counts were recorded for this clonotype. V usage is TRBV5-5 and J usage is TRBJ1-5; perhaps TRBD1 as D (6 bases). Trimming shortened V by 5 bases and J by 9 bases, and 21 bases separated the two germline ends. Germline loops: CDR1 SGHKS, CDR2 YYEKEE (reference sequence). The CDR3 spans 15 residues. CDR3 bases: TGTGCCAGCAGTCAGGGGCGGCAGGCCGCAGGGCCCCAGCATTTT. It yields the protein CASSQGRQAAGPQHF.

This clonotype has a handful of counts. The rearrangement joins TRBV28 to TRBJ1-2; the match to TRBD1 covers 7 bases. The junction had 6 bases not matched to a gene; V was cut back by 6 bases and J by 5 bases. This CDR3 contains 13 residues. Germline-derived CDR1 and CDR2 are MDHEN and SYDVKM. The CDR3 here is CASRGGQLYGYTF. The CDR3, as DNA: TGTGCCAGCAGGGGGGGACAGCTATATGGCTACACCTTC.

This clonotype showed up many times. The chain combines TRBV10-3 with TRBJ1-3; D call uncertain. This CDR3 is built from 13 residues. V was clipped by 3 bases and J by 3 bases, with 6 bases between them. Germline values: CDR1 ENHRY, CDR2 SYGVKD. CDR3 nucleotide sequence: TGTGCCATCAGTGAATCACTTGGAAACACCATATATTTT. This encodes CAISESLGNTIYF.

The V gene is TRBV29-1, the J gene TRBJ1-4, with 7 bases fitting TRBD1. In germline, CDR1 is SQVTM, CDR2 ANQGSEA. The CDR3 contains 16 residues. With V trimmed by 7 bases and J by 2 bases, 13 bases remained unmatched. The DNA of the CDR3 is TGCAGCGCCCCCCGATACAGGGGAGAGACTAATGAAAAACTGTTTTTT. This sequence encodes CSAPRYRGETNEKLFF. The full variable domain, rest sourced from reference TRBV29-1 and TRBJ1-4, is SAVISQKPSRDICQRGTSLTIQCQVDSQVTMMFWYRQQPGQSLTLIATANQGSEATYESGFVIDKFPISRPNLTFSTLTVSNMSPEDSSIYLCSAPRYRGETNEKLFFGSGTQLSVL.

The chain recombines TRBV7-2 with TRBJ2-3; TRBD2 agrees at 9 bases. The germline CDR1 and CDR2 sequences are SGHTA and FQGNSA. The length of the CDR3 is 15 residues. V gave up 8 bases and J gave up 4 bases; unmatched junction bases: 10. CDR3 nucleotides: TGTGCCAGCGGTTCCCAGGGCGGGGGGGCAGATACGCAGTATTTT. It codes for CASGSQGGGADTQYF.

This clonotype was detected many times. The CDR3 bases are TGTGCTAGTGGTTTTACTAGCAATCAGCCCCAGCATTTT. Translated: CASGFTSNQPQHF. The rearrangement joins TRBV12-5 to TRBJ1-5; D gene unclear. Germline V gives CDR1 LGHNT, CDR2 FRNRAP. V lost 3 bases and J 0 bases, leaving 3 bases between the germline ends. The CDR3 runs 13 residues.

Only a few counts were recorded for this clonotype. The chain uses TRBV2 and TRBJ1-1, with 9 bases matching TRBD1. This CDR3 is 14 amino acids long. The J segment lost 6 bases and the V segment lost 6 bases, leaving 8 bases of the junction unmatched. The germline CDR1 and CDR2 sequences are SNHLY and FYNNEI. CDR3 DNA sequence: TGTGCCAGCAGCCCGGGACAGGGTTTCGCTGAAGCTTTCTTT. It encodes CASSPGQGFAEAFF.

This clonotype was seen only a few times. The chain's CDR3 is CASSPKIETQYF. DNA of the CDR3: TGTGCCAGCTCACCAAAAATAGAGACCCAGTACTTC. The chain has TRBV18 and TRBJ2-5; D call uncertain. V was cut by 2 bases and J by 4 bases, with 5 bases left in between. The CDR3 loop spans 12 amino acids. CDR1 KGHSH and CDR2 LQKENI come from the germline V gene.

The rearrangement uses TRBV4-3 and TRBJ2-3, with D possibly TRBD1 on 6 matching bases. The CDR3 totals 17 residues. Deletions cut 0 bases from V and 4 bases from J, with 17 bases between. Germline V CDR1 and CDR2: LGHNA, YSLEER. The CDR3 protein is CASSQETGRGRADTQYF. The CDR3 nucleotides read TGCGCCAGCAGCCAAGAGACCGGCAGGGGAAGGGCAGATACGCAGTATTTT.

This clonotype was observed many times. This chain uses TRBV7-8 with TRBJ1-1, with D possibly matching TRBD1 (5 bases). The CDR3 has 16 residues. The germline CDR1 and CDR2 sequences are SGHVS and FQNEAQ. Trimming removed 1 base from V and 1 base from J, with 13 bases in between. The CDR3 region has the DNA TGTGCCAGCAGCTTAGAAGGGGTTGCCACGAACACTGAAGCTTTCTTT. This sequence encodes CASSLEGVATNTEAFF.

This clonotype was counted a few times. This CDR3 reads CASSSAPGEQFF. The CDR3 DNA reads as TGTGCCAGCAGCTCAGCCCCGGGAGAGCAGTTCTTC. The V gene is TRBV7-2, the J gene TRBJ2-1, with D possibly matching TRBD2 (5 bases). Trimming cost V 4 bases and J 10 bases, with 11 bases left between them. The CDR3 totals 12 residues. Germline V gives CDR1 SGHTA, CDR2 FQGNSA. The variable domain in full, completed from reference TRBV7-2 and TRBJ2-1, reads GAGVSQSPSNKVTEKGKDVELRCDPISGHTALYWYRQSLGQGLEFLIYFQGNSAPDKSGLPSDRFSAERTGGSVSTLTIQRTQQEDSAVYLCASSSAPGEQFFGPGTRLTVL.

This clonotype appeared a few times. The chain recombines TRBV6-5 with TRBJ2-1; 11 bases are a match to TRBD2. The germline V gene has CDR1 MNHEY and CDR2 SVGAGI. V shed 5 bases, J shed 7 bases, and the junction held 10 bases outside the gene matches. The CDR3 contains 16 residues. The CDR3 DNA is TGTGCCAGCAGTCATTTAGCGGGGGGGCCTGGGAATGAGCAGTTCTTC. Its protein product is CASSHLAGGPGNEQFF.

The CDR3 DNA is TGTGCCAGCAGTTCCAAACAGGGGTATGGCAAAAACATTCAGTACTTC. Translating gives CASSSKQGYGKNIQYF. This rearrangement joins TRBV12-3 or TRBV12-4 to TRBJ2-4; 7 bases agree with TRBD1. The junction had 9 bases not matched to a gene; V was cut back by 4 bases and J by 3 bases. The CDR3 is made up of 16 amino acids.